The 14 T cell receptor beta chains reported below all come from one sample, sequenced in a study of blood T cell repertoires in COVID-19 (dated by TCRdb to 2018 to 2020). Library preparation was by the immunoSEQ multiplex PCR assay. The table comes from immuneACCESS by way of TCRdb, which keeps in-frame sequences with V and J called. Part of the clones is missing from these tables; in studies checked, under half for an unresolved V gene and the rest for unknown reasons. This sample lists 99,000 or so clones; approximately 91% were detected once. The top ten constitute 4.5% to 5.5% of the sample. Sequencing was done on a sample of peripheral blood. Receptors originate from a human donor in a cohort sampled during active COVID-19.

The CDR3 DNA is TGTGCCAGCTCACCGCTCTTTTCCGAGGGCTACACCTTC. It translates to CASSPLFSEGYTF. V and J are TRBV18 and TRBJ1-2, with D unclear. V was trimmed by 3 bases and J by 8 bases, leaving 13 bases between them. Per germline, CDR1 KGHSH and CDR2 LQKENI. The CDR3 covers 13 residues.

CDR3 residues: CASSVPGQGALTDHTGELFF. In nucleotides, the CDR3 is TGTGCCAGCAGCGTACCGGGACAGGGGGCTTTAACCGATCACACCGGGGAGCTGTTTTTT. The J gene is TRBJ2-2, the V gene TRBV6-4, with 12 bases matching TRBD1. Germline V gene sequence: CDR1 MRHNA, CDR2 SNTAGT. Trimming removed 6 bases from V and 3 bases from J; junction bases left unmatched: 17. The CDR3 totals 20 residues.

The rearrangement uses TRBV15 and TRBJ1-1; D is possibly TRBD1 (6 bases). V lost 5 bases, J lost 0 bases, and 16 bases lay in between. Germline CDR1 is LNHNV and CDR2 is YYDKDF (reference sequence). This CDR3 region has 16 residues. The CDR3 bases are TGTGCCACCAGCTTCCCGGGGCAGGGGATGAACACTGAAGCTTTCTTT. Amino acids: CATSFPGQGMNTEAFF.

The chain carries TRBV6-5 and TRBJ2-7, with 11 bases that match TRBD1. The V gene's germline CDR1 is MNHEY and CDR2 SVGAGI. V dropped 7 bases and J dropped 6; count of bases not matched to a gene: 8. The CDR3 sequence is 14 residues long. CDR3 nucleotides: TGTGCCAGCAACCAAAGGACAGGGGGCTCCGAGCAGTACTTC. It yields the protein CASNQRTGGSEQYF.

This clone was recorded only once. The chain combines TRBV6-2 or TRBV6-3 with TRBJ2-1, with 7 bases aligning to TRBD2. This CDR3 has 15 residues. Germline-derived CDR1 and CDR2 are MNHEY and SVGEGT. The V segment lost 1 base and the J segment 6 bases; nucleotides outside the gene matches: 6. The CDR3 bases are TGTGCCAGCAGTTACTTTGCGGGGGTGACCAATGAGCAGTTCTTC. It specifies CASSYFAGVTNEQFF.

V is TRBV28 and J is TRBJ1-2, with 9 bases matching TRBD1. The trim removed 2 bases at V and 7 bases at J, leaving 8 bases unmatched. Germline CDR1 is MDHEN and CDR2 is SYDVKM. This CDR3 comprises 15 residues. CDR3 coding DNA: TGTGCCAGCAGTTTACAACCGGGACAGGGATTTGGCTACACCTTC. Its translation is CASSLQPGQGFGYTF.

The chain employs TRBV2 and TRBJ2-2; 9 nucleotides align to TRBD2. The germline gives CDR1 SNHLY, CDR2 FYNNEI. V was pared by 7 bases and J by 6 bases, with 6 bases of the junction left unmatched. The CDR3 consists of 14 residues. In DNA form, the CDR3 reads TGTGCCAGCACTGGCGGGGGGGTTGCCGGGGAGCTGTTTTTT. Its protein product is CASTGGGVAGELFF.

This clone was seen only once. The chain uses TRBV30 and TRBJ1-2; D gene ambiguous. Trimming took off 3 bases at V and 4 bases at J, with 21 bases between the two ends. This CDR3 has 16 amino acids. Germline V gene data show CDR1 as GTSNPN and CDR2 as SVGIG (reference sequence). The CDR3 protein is CAWRDLRHPLGYGYTF. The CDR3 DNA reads TGTGCCTGGAGGGATCTCAGGCACCCCTTGGGCTATGGCTACACCTTC.

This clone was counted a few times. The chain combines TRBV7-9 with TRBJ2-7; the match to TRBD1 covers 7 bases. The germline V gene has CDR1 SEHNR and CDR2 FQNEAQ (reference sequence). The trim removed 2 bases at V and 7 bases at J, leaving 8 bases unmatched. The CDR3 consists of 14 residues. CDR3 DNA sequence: TGTGCCAGCAGCTTATGGGACAGAGCCTCAGAGCAGTACTTC. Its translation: CASSLWDRASEQYF.

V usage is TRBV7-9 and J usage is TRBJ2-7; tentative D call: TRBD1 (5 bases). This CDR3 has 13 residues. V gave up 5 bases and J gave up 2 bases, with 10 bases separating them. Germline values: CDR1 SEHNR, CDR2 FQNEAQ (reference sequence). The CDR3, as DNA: TGTGCCAGCAGCGCCCAGGGCGCCTACGAGCAGTACTTC. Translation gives CASSAQGAYEQYF.

The CDR3 coding sequence is TGTGCCAGCAGCCAGAAGCGGGAGGTCCATGAGCAGTTCTTC. It translates to CASSQKREVHEQFF. The chain combines TRBV5-4 with TRBJ2-1; 9 nucleotides line up with TRBD2. V shed 4 bases, J shed 8 bases, and the junction held 7 bases outside the gene matches. Per germline, CDR1 SGHNT and CDR2 YYREEE (reference sequence). The CDR3 runs to 14 residues.

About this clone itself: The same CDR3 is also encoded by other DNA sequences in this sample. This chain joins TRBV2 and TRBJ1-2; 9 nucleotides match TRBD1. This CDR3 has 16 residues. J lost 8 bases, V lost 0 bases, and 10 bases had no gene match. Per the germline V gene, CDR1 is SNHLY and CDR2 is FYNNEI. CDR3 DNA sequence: TGTGCCAGCAGTGAAGCGCTTAGGGACAGGGTGCACGGCTACACCTTC. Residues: CASSEALRDRVHGYTF.

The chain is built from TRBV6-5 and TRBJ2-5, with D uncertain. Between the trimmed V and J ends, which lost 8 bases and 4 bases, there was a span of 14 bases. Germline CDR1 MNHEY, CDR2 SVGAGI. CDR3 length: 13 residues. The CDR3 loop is CASYVPSGETQYF. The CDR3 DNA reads TGTGCCAGCTATGTTCCCAGTGGAGAGACCCAGTACTTC.

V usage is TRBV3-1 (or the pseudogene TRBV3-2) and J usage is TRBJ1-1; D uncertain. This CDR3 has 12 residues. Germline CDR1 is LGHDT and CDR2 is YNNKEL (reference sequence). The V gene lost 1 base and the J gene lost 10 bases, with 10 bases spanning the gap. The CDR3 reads CASSQVSSVAFF. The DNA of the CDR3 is TGTGCCAGCAGCCAAGTCTCCTCGGTAGCTTTCTTT.